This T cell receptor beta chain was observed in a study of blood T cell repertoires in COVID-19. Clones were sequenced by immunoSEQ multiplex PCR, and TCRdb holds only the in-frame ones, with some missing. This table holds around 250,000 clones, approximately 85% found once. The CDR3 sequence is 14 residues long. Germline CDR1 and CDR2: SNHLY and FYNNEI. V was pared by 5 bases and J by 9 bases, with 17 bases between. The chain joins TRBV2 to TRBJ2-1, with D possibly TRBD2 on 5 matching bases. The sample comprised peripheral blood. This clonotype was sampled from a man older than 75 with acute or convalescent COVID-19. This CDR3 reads CASSLSSPGIEQFF. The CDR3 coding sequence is TGTGCCAGCAGTTTGTCATCCCCGGGAATTGAGCAGTTCTTC.